This paragraph covers one T cell receptor beta chain sequence. Its antigen is undetermined. Each CDR3 protein gets one entry after TCRdb re-called the reads with MiXCR. The sample shows some 900,000 distinct CDR3 sequences, approximately 29% of them seen only once. This record belongs to a study of T cell repertoires in cytomegalovirus infection. Overall study context: TCR beta signatures that were public indicated CMV infection and matching HLA type.

This CDR3 comprises 14 residues. V was clipped by 2 bases and J by 2 bases, with 7 bases between them. Germline CDR1 LGHDT, CDR2 YNNKEL (reference sequence). The chain has TRBV3-1 and TRBJ1-3, with D uncertain. This receptor was identified in a human donor in good health (CMV status not recorded). Some clones in this sample may be carry-over from other donors' samples. Source: cultured CD8+ T cells from PBMCs, taken from culture after CMV antigen stimulation. The chain's CDR3 is CASSQRTPGNTIYF. DNA for the CDR3: TGTGCCAGCAGCCAAAGGACTCCTGGAAACACCATATATTTT.